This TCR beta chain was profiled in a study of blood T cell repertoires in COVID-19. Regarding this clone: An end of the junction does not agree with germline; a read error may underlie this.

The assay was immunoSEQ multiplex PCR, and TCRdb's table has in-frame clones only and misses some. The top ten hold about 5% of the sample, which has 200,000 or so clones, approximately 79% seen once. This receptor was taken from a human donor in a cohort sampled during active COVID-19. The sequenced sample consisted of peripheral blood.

The CDR3 loop reads CASSLYNRMDF. The DNA for the CDR3 is TGTGCCAGCAGCTTGTATAACAGGATGGACTTC. The chain has TRBV5-6 and TRBJ2-7; D perhaps matches TRBD1 (5 bases). The CDR3 is made up of 11 amino acids. Germline CDR1 is SGHDT and CDR2 is YYEEEE.